This is a list of T cell receptor beta chains from one sample in a study of cytomegalovirus exposure and HLA in healthy donors. Assay used: immunoSEQ multiplex PCR; TCRdb lists only in-frame clones, some missing. The table lists approximately 220,000 clones, around 80% of them singletons. Sequencing was carried out using PBMCs. The origin of the receptors is a man aged 25-40 years in good health and CMV-seronegative. Each CDR3 is given with its conserved first and last residue. The D gene is left open where the match is weak. The listing skips clone size in some rows; elsewhere it reads once, few, many or a size class.

-	TRBD2	TRBV11-2	TRBJ2-5	TGTGCCAGCAGCTTAGTCGCTAGCGGGGGGGCCCGGGAGACCCAGTACTTC	CASSLVASGGARETQYF
-	TRBD1	TRBV5-1	TRBJ1-1	TGCGCCAGCAGCGGCCGGGACAGGGGCACTGAAGCTTTCTTT	CASSGRDRGTEAFF
-	-	TRBV4-1	TRBJ1-4	TGCGCCAGCAGCCAGGGGACACTTAACGAAAAACTGTTTTTT	CASSQGTLNEKLFF
-	-	TRBV5-4	TRBJ2-5	TGTGCCAGCAGCTTACGTAGGGGAACCTACCAAGAGACCCAGTACTTC	CASSLRRGTYQETQYF
-	TRBD1	TRBV9	TRBJ1-2	TGTGCCAGCAGCATCGGGACAGACATCTATGGCTACACCTTC	CASSIGTDIYGYTF
-	TRBD1	TRBV27	TRBJ2-3	TGTGCCAGCAGTTTAGGGGGGGGACAGGGAGGCACAGATACGCAGTATTTT	CASSLGGGQGGTDTQYF
-	TRBD2	TRBV28	TRBJ2-3	TGTGCCAGCAGTTTACTGGCGGGGGGCACAGATACGCAGTATTTT	CASSLLAGGTDTQYF
-	-	TRBV6-6	TRBJ2-5	TGTGCCAGCAGGGATTTCAGGGAGACCCAGTACTTC	CASRDFRETQYF
-	TRBD1	TRBV11-3	TRBJ2-5	TGTGCCAGCAGCTTGGGACAGGGAAGAGGAGAGACCCAGTACTTC	CASSLGQGRGETQYF
-	-	TRBV27	TRBJ1-6	TGTGTCAGCACCGGGGGGACCTATAATTCACCCCTCCACTTT	CVSTGGTYNSPLHF
once	TRBD2	TRBV27	TRBJ2-1	TGTGCCAGCAGTTTATACCGCGGGGGGGCAGAAGAGCAGTTCTTC	CASSLYRGGAEEQFF
-	TRBD2	TRBV5-6	TRBJ2-1	TGTGCCAGCAGCTTGAGCTGGGGGAGGGACAATGAGCAGTTCTTC	CASSLSWGRDNEQFF
-	-	TRBV19	TRBJ1-1	TGTGCCAGTAGTATGACAATAGTAAACACTGAAGCTTTCTTT	CASSMTIVNTEAFF
-	-	TRBV6-1	TRBJ1-1	TGTGCCAGCAGTCCACCCAGGTTGGTCACTGAAGCTTTCTTT	CASSPPRLVTEAFF
-	-	TRBV19	TRBJ1-2	TGTGCCAGTAGTCGCTTACGACCGGGAGACTATGGCTACACCTTC	CASSRLRPGDYGYTF
-	TRBD1	TRBV9	TRBJ2-5	TGTGCCAGCAGCGTAGGGGGGACAGGCAAAGAGACCCAGTACTTC	CASSVGGTGKETQYF
-	-	TRBV18	TRBJ2-2	TGTGCCAGCTCACCACCGGCCGCCGGGGAGCTGTTTTTT	CASSPPAAGELFF
once	TRBD1	TRBV13	TRBJ2-1	TGTGCCAGCAGCTTACTGGGACAGGGGATAGATGAGCAGTTCTTC	CASSLLGQGIDEQFF
-	-	TRBV6-5	TRBJ2-7	TGTGCCAGCAGTTACTCGGCGCAGGCATACGAGCAGTACTTC	CASSYSAQAYEQYF
-	-	TRBV10-2	TRBJ2-7	TGCGCCAGCAGTCCGGGGGGCAACTACGAGCAGTACTTC	CASSPGGNYEQYF
-	-	TRBV5-6	TRBJ1-6	TGTGCCAGCAGCCAGAACAGTAATTCACCCCTCCACTTT	CASSQNSNSPLHF
-	-	TRBV28	TRBJ2-7	TGTGCCAGCAGTTTAGGGGGGACCTACGAGCAGTACTTC	CASSLGGTYEQYF
-	TRBD2	TRBV7-2	TRBJ2-7	TGTGCCAGCAGGCTAGCGGGGGGGAGCGAGCAGTACTTC	CASRLAGGSEQYF
few	TRBD2	TRBV5-4	TRBJ2-7	TGTGCCAGCAGCCCAGGGACTACCTACGAGCAGTACTTC	CASSPGTTYEQYF
-	-	TRBV6-1	TRBJ1-6	TGTGCCAGCAAGGGGGGGGAGGGCCATAATTCACCCCTCCACTTT	CASKGGEGHNSPLHF
-	TRBD1	TRBV27	TRBJ2-1	TGTGCCAGCAGGGATACAGGGGGCTCGTCCTACAATGAGCAGTTCTTC	CASRDTGGSSYNEQFF
-	TRBD1	TRBV9	TRBJ1-5	TGTGCCAGCAGCGTAGCCGGGACAGGGGATCAGCCCCAGCATTTT	CASSVAGTGDQPQHF
few	-	TRBV7-8	TRBJ1-1	TGTGCCAGCAGCTTCATACATACAGGGTTCGCTGAAGCTTTCTTT	CASSFIHTGFAEAFF
-	TRBD1	TRBV28	TRBJ1-6	TGTGCCAGCCGCATGGGGACAGGGAATTCACCCCTCCACTTT	CASRMGTGNSPLHF
few	TRBD2	TRBV15	TRBJ2-2	TGTGCCACCAGCAGGAACGGGGGGGCAGCCGGGGAGCTGTTTTTT	CATSRNGGAAGELFF
-	TRBD1	TRBV6-5	TRBJ1-2	TGTGCCAGCAGACCATCCGGGACAGGGGACTATGGCTACACCTTC	CASRPSGTGDYGYTF
-	-	TRBV6-5	TRBJ2-1	TGTGCCAGCAGCCTCCAAGTAGCGGACTACAATGAGCAGTTCTTC	CASSLQVADYNEQFF
-	-	TRBV7-9	TRBJ1-2	TGTGCCAGCAGCCAACACGGGGGAAGCACCGGCTACACCTTC	CASSQHGGSTGYTF
-	-	TRBV2	TRBJ2-2	TGTGCCAGCAGTGTCGGGGTCGCCGGGGAGCTGTTTTTT	CASSVGVAGELFF
once	TRBD1	TRBV7-2	TRBJ2-2	TGTGCCAGCAGGAATACAGGGGGACCCACCGGGGAGCTGTTTTTT	CASRNTGGPTGELFF
-	-	TRBV18	TRBJ1-4	TGTGCCAGCTCACTTAATGTAGCAACTAATGAAAAACTGTTTTTT	CASSLNVATNEKLFF
-	-	TRBV15	TRBJ2-5	TGTGCCACCAGCAGAGCCGGGACAACTAAAGAGACCCAGTACTTC	CATSRAGTTKETQYF
-	TRBD2	TRBV9	TRBJ2-7	TGTGCCAGCAGCGTCGCCGGACTAGCGGGTGAGGAAGGTGCCTACGAGCAGTACTTC	CASSVAGLAGEEGAYEQYF
once	-	TRBV6-1	TRBJ1-2	TGTGCCAGCAGTGCCAGGATCGTCTATGGCTACACCTTC	CASSARIVYGYTF
-	-	TRBV15	TRBJ2-7	TGTGCCACCAGCAGAGAAAGGAGGGGCTACGAGCAGTACTTC	CATSRERRGYEQYF
-	TRBD1	TRBV7-9	TRBJ1-5	TGTTCCAGCCGACAGGGAGATCAGCCCCAGCATTTT	CSSRQGDQPQHF
-	-	TRBV5-5	TRBJ1-5	TGTGCCAGCAGCTTCAGGGAGGCCAATCAGCCCCAGCATTTT	CASSFREANQPQHF
-	-	TRBV5-1	TRBJ2-3	TGCGCCAGCAGCAGGACTGGGGGGGATACGCAGTATTTT	CASSRTGGDTQYF
few	-	TRBV6-5	TRBJ2-1	TGTGCCAGCAGCTCCTATACGTCCTACAATGAGCAGTTCTTC	CASSSYTSYNEQFF
-	-	TRBV5-1	TRBJ2-1	TGCGCCAGCAGCTTGGCCGCGGGGCCCCCCTACAATGAGCAGTTCTTC	CASSLAAGPPYNEQFF
-	TRBD2	TRBV7-9	TRBJ2-3	TGTGCCAGCAGCTTATCCAGCGGGGGGAGCCCTTGGACGCAGTATTTT	CASSLSSGGSPWTQYF
-	TRBD1	TRBV4-1	TRBJ1-3	TGCGCCAGCAGCCAACTAGGGACAGCGGGCTCTGGAAACACCATATATTTT	CASSQLGTAGSGNTIYF
few	TRBD1	TRBV2	TRBJ1-4	TGTGCCAGCAGTGCCGGGACAGGGCTTGAAAAACTGTTTTTT	CASSAGTGLEKLFF
-	TRBD1	TRBV27	TRBJ2-1	TGTGCCAGCAGTTCTCCGTGGGGACAGGGGCTGGTATACAATGAGCAGTTCTTC	CASSSPWGQGLVYNEQFF
-	-	TRBV9	TRBJ1-2	TGTGCCAGCAGCGTTGGGGGGGGGAACTATGGCTACACCTTC	CASSVGGGNYGYTF
once	-	TRBV4-3	TRBJ1-4	TGCGCCAGCAGCAAACAGTGGATGGGTGGTGCTAAAAAACTGTTTTTT	CASSKQWMGGAKKLFF
-	-	TRBV27	TRBJ2-2	TGTGCCAGCTCGGGACGGAGGGAGCTGGCCGGGGAGCTGTTTTTT	CASSGRRELAGELFF
-	TRBD1	TRBV19	TRBJ1-2	TGTGCCAGTAGTTTCGGGACAGGGGGCTCAGATGGCTACACCTTC	CASSFGTGGSDGYTF
-	-	TRBV28	TRBJ1-3	TGTGCCAGCAGTTTAACCCCAGGAGTAGGGGTCGGGGGGGGATCCTCTGGAAACACCATATATTTT	CASSLTPGVGVGGGSSGNTIYF
-	-	TRBV5-6	TRBJ1-1	TGTGCCAGCAGCTTGGTTCGGAGGAACACTGAAGCTTTCTTT	CASSLVRRNTEAFF